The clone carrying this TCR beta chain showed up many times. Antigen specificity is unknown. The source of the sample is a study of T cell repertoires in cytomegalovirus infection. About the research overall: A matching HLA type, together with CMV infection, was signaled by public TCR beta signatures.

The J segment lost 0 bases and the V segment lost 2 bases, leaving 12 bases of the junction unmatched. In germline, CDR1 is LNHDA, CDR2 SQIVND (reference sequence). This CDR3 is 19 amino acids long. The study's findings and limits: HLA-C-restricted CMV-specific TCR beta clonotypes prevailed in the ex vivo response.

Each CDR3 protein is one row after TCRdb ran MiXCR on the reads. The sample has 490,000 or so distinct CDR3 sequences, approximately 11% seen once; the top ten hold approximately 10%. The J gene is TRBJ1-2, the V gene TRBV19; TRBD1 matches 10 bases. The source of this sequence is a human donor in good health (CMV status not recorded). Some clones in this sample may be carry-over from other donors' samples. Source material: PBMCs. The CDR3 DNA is TGTGCCAGTAGTATATTTTCGGGACAGGGGACTACTACTAACTATGGCTACACCTTC. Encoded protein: CASSIFSGQGTTTNYGYTF.